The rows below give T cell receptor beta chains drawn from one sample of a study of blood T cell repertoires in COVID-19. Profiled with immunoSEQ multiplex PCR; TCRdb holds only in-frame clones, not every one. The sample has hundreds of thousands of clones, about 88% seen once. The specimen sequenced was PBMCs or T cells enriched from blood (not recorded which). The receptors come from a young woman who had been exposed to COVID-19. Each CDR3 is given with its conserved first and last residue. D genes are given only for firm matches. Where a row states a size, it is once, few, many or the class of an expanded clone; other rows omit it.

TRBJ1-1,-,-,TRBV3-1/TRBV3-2,CASSQDLKTEAFF,TGTGCCAGCAGCCAGGACTTGAAAACTGAAGCTTTCTTT
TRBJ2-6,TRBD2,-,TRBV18,CASAGGSGANVLTF,TGTGCCAGCGCGGGAGGTTCTGGGGCCAACGTCCTGACTTTC
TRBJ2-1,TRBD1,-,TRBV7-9,CAQFGAGGTNEQFF,TGTGCCCAATTTGGGGCAGGGGGCACGAATGAGCAGTTCTTC
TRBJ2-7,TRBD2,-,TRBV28,CASSRRGTSEGGGSF,TGTGCCAGCAGCCGAAGGGGGACTAGCGAGGGAGGCGGGAGCTTC
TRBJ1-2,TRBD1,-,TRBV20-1,CSASPLGQGRGNGYTF,TGCAGTGCTAGTCCACTCGGACAGGGGCGCGGGAATGGCTACACCTTC
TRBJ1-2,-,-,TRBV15,CATTQKDMTPHLGYTF,TGTGCCACCACCCAGAAGGATATGACTCCTCACCTAGGCTACACCTTC
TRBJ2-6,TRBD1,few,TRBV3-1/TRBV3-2,CASRSGTGAGANVLTF,TGTGCCAGCAGATCCGGGACAGGGGCTGGGGCCAACGTCCTGACTTTC
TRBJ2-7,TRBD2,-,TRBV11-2,CASSLAWTSGSSYEQYF,TGTGCCAGCAGCTTAGCCTGGACTAGCGGCAGCTCCTACGAGCAGTACTTC
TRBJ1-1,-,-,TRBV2,CASWPQGLSTEAFF,TGTGCCAGCTGGCCCCAGGGGTTGAGCACTGAAGCTTTCTTT
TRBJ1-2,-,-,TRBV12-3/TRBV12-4,CASSPGYGYTF,TGTGCCAGCAGTCCAGGGTATGGCTACACCTTC
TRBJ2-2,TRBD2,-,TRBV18,CASSRLADNTGELFF,TGTGCCAGCTCGCGACTAGCGGATAACACCGGGGAGCTGTTTTTT
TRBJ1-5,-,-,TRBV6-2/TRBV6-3,CASSTPRIRGGRGNQPQHF,TGTGCCAGCAGCACCCCAAGGATTCGGGGAGGAAGGGGCAATCAGCCCCAGCATTTT
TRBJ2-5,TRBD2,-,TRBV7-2,CASSFAFPAGAVEETQYF,TGTGCCAGCAGCTTTGCCTTTCCAGCGGGGGCCGTAGAAGAGACCCAGTACTTC
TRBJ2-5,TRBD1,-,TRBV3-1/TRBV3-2,CASSQGDRVTQYF,TGTGCCAGCAGCCAAGGCGACAGGGTAACCCAGTACTTC
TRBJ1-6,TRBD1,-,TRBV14,CASSRTGSAPLHF,TGTGCCAGCAGCAGGACAGGTAGTGCACCCCTCCACTTT
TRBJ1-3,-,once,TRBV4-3,CASSQALLREAGNTIYF,TGCGCCAGCAGCCAAGCCCTTCTCAGGGAAGCCGGAAACACCATATATTTT
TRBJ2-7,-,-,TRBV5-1,CASSLAGGGTYEQYF,TGCGCCAGCAGCTTAGCCGGGGGTGGAACCTACGAGCAGTACTTC
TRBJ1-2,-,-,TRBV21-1,CASSSWTGSDYGYTF,TGTGCCAGCAGCTCGTGGACAGGGTCGGACTATGGCTACACCTTC